This TCR beta chain stems from a study of identifying expanded T cells in peripheral blood (dated by TCRdb to about 2019). Turning to the overall study: Technical replicates were generated by sequencing separate aliquots of the same genomic DNA pool, with four replicates compared pairwise.

On this clone itself: No antigen is known for it. Nothing much larger sits one base from this clone, and base qualities are not available.

During the collection period, no immune events, such as infections, were documented for the healthy donors. To calibrate time-dependent variance in a beta-binomial model of T-cell clone differential abundance, blood repertoires from healthy donors were used as a training cohort. The training cohort was composed of 10 or so healthy donors, 3 female and 7 male. An age range of about 25 to 64 years, with an average of 43 years, was recorded for the donors. Obtained from a commercial supplier, whole blood was collected from each healthy donor at three time points set around two weeks apart. For immunosequencing, genomic DNA was extracted from unsorted whole blood. Broader findings and caveats from the paper: Across all healthy-donor time intervals, the beta-binomial model significantly cut both the number of clones called differentially abundant and the false-positive rate. The authors expected that biological variance in healthy repertoires might rise further over much longer intervals, such as months to years. Variance in clone template counts between roughly two-week samples significantly increased with total template count across all healthy donors. The binomial model flagged about 1.1 differentially abundant clones between technical replicates but about 16.4 over roughly 2 weeks and under 25 over around four weeks.

TCRbeta CDR3 regions were profiled with the immunoSEQ Assay using bias-controlled multiplex PCR amplification of genomic DNA. The original pipeline was this. To quantify the absolute abundance of each unique TCRbeta CDR3 region, the sequences were collapsed and filtered. Two models were used to test differential abundance: a binomial model (Fisher-equivalent) and a beta-binomial model that adds time-dependent variance fitted from healthy donors. Clones with fewer than 5 combined templates were excluded, and clones with Benjamini-Hochberg FDR below 0.01 were called differentially abundant. The form v = (b*log(k)+a)^2 was used to model beta-binomial variance as a function of total template count across the two samples. In its TCRdb copy, this immuneACCESS table keeps in-frame sequences only and misses some clones. Where compared with another copy, unresolved V genes explain less than half of these, and the others have no known cause. The V and J calls and clone size come from that table; D and trimming were worked out from the DNA. For this sample the table gives under 95,000 clones, of which approximately 89% were detected only once. The ten largest clonotypes hold around 2.7% of the sample.

V is cut by 2 bases and J by 3 bases, and the space between the germline ends is 13 bases. The CDR3 has 15 amino acids, counting the end cysteine and phenylalanine. The kept DNA is CDR3 alone, 45 bases in frame from the first base. Taken from the germline V gene, the CDR1 and CDR2 loops are KGHSH and LQKENI. Recombination joined TRBV18 with TRBJ1-1; matching of 6 bases hints at TRBD1 as the D gene. Input material: blood. This TCR derives from a person aged 18 to 75 in good health. In nucleotide form, the sequence is TGTGCCAGCTCACCATCGGCAGGGGTCGACACTGAAGCTTTCTTT. It translates to CASSPSAGVDTEAFF.